These T cell receptor beta chains were read from a single sample in a study of T cell responses to AZD1222 COVID-19 vaccine. Clones were read by immunoSEQ multiplex PCR, and TCRdb kept only the in-frame ones, dropping some. This table has roughly 48,000 clones, around 91% appearing once. Here the sequenced sample was peripheral blood, taken 28 days after the second AZD1222 dose. The receptor source for this set is an adult who received the AZD1222 COVID-19 vaccine. Each CDR3 is given with its conserved first and last residue. A D gene is named only where the DNA matches it firmly. Size is stated for part of the rows, as once, few or many counts, or as a class when the clone is expanded.

size	D	J	V	CDR3	DNA
-	-	TRBJ1-2	TRBV15	CATSRTTGSANYGYTF	TGTGCCACCAGCAGGACTACAGGGTCCGCTAACTATGGCTACACCTTC
-	TRBD1	TRBJ1-1	TRBV7-3	CASSLQDRVGEAFF	TGTGCCAGCAGCTTACAGGACAGGGTAGGTGAAGCTTTCTTT
-	-	TRBJ1-1	TRBV19	CASKPPGTTEAFF	TGTGCCAGTAAGCCCCCGGGGACCACTGAAGCTTTCTTT
-	TRBD2	TRBJ2-7	TRBV4-3	CASSQDWGGPTSGLPYEQYF	TGCGCCAGCAGCCAAGATTGGGGGGGCCCTACTAGCGGGCTTCCCTACGAGCAGTACTTC
-	-	TRBJ1-4	TRBV19	CATRDLGGTNEKLFF	TGTGCCACTCGGGACCTTGGAGGAACTAATGAAAAACTGTTTTTT
-	-	TRBJ2-7	TRBV6-6	CASSYGDSYEQYF	TGTGCCAGCAGTTACGGGGACTCCTACGAGCAGTACTTC
once	-	TRBJ1-1	TRBV10-3	CASGVRNTEAFF	TGTGCCTCGGGGGTCCGAAACACTGAAGCTTTCTTT
-	TRBD2	TRBJ2-1	TRBV7-3	CASSSEGLAVYNEQFF	TGTGCCAGCAGTTCGGAGGGACTAGCGGTCTACAATGAGCAGTTCTTC
-	-	TRBJ2-7	TRBV4-2	CASSQDLGASHF	TGTGCCAGCAGCCAAGATTTAGGAGCTTCGCACTTC
-	TRBD1	TRBJ2-1	TRBV19	CASSYRDSSYNEQFF	TGTGCCAGTAGTTACCGGGACAGCTCCTACAATGAGCAGTTCTTC